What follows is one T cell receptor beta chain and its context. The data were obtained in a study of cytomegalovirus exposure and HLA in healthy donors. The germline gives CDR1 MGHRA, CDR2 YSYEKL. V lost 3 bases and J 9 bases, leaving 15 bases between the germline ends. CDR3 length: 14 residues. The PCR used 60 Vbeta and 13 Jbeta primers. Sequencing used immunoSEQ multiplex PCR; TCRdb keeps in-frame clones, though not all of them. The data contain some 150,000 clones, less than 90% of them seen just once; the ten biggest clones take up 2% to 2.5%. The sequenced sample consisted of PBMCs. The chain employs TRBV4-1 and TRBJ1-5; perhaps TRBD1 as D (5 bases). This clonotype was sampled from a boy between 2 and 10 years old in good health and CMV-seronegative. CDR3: CASSHGGLEGPQHF. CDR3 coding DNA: TGCGCCAGCAGCCATGGGGGACTTGAGGGGCCCCAGCATTTT.